The 27 T cell receptor beta chains in this list originate from one sample, sequenced in a study of blood T cell repertoires in COVID-19. Some clones are missing from TCRdb's copy, which holds only in-frame ones; the method was immunoSEQ multiplex PCR. Found here are 490,000 or so clones, around 87% of them singletons; the top ten hold about 2%. The specimen sequenced was PBMCs or T cells enriched from blood (not recorded which). These receptors were obtained from a woman aged 40 to 50 who had recovered from COVID-19.

The CDR3 DNA sequence: TGCGCCAGCAGTGTGTTCGGGACAGGGGGCTTGTCTGTTCAGCCCCAGCATTTT. This translates into CASSVFGTGGLSVQPQHF. The V gene is TRBV10-2, the J gene TRBJ1-5; TRBD1 matches 12 bases. V was clipped by 4 bases and J by 6 bases; unmatched bases: 13. CDR3 length equals 18 residues. The germline CDR1 and CDR2 sequences are WSHSY and SAAADI.

The genes are TRBV7-9 and TRBJ2-7; D unresolved. Germline-derived CDR1 and CDR2 are SEHNR and FQNEAQ (reference sequence). This CDR3 has 12 residues. V lost 8 bases and J 6 bases, leaving 14 bases between the germline ends. The chain's CDR3 is CASGRPVSEQYF. The CDR3 bases are TGTGCCAGCGGCAGGCCTGTTTCCGAGCAGTACTTC. The full variable domain, in which reference TRBV7-9 and TRBJ2-7 provide the parts outside the CDR3, is DTGVSQNPRHKITKRGQNVTFRCDPISEHNRLYWYRQTLGQGPEFLTYFQNEAQLEKSRLLSDRFSAERPKGSFSTLEIQRTEQGDSAMYLCASGRPVSEQYFGPGTRLTVT.

This chain links TRBV9 with TRBJ2-1, with 11 nucleotides matching TRBD2. The V gene end was trimmed by 3 bases and the J gene end by 13 bases; junction bases not matched to a gene: 9. CDR1 is SGDLS, CDR2 YYNGEE, per germline. This CDR3 is 14 amino acids long. The CDR3 reads CASSGTSGSTVQFF. Here the CDR3 DNA reads TGTGCCAGCAGCGGAACTAGCGGGAGTACGGTACAGTTCTTC. Full variable domain (rest looked up from reference TRBV9 and TRBJ2-1): DSGVTQTPKHLITATGQRVTLRCSPRSGDLSVYWYQQSLDQGLQFLIQYYNGEERAKGNILERFSAQQFPDLHSELNLSSLELGDSALYFCASSGTSGSTVQFFGPGTRLTVL.

The V and J genes are TRBV3-1 (or the pseudogene TRBV3-2) and TRBJ1-1, with TRBD1 as a possible D gene (6 bases). Trimming took off 6 bases at V and 1 base at J, with 12 bases between the two ends. This CDR3 region has 14 residues. Germline lookup yields CDR1 LGHDT and CDR2 YNNKEL (reference sequence). DNA for the CDR3: TGTGCCAGCAGGCCAACAGGGACGAACACTGAAGCTTTCTTT. This codes for CASRPTGTNTEAFF.

The rearrangement uses TRBV18 and TRBJ1-2, with 7 bases aligning to TRBD1. V lost 2 bases and J lost 4; bases outside the gene matches: 7. This CDR3 contains 15 residues. CDR1 and CDR2 (germline): KGHSH, LQKENI. The CDR3 region has the DNA TGTGCCAGCTCACCAATGACAGGGAAGGGCTATGGCTACACCTTC. Translation gives CASSPMTGKGYGYTF.

This chain links TRBV12-3 or TRBV12-4 with TRBJ1-2; 7 nucleotides match TRBD1. The CDR3 length is 13 residues. Unmatched junction bases numbered 3, after V lost 1 base and J lost 7 bases. The DNA for the CDR3 is TGTGCCAGCAGTTTAGAACAGGGGATTGGCTACACCTTC. Protein sequence: CASSLEQGIGYTF.

The chain links TRBV19 to TRBJ2-3; 8 positions match TRBD1. Germline CDR1 is LNHDA and CDR2 is SQIVND (reference sequence). V lost 4 bases, J lost 3 bases, and 15 bases stayed unmatched. The CDR3 consists of 18 residues. The CDR3 DNA reads TGTGCCAGTAGTAAGGGAGCCGGTTGGACAGGGACTACAGATACGCAGTATTTT. Translation: CASSKGAGWTGTTDTQYF.

The chain has TRBV5-1 and TRBJ1-1; D is uncertain. Trimming stripped 5 bases from V and 4 bases from J, with 12 bases between. CDR3 length equals 13 residues. The V gene's germline CDR1 is SGHRS and CDR2 YFSETQ. The CDR3 sequence is CASRQKLSTEAFF. DNA of the CDR3: TGCGCCAGCAGACAGAAATTGAGCACTGAAGCTTTCTTT. Full variable domain (rest looked up from reference TRBV5-1 and TRBJ1-1): KAGVTQTPRYLIKTRGQQVTLSCSPISGHRSVSWYQQTPGQGLQFLFEYFSETQRNKGNFPGRFSGRQFSNSRSEMNVSTLELGDSALYLCASRQKLSTEAFFGQGTRLTVV.

The genes are TRBV5-1 and TRBJ2-5; TRBD2 might be the D (6 bases). This CDR3 is built from 15 residues. V gave up 8 bases and J gave up 0 bases, with 17 bases separating them. The germline CDR1 and CDR2 sequences are SGHRS and YFSETQ. CDR3 loop: CASRLLGGDQETQYF. The CDR3 DNA is TGCGCCAGTCGTCTCCTTGGAGGGGACCAAGAGACCCAGTACTTC.

Regarding this clone: Relative to the germline gene, one junction end is altered; a read error may explain this. The chain links TRBV6-2 or TRBV6-3 to TRBJ2-1; TRBD2 agrees at 14 bases. CDR3 length: 17 residues. CDR1 is MNHEY, CDR2 SVGEGT, per germline. The CDR3 DNA is TGTGCCAGCAGCTACTACCCGGGACTAGCGGGAGACAATGAGCAGTTCTTC. This translates into CASSYYPGLAGDNEQFF.

V gene TRBV5-1 combines with J gene TRBJ1-1, with TRBD1 as a possible D gene (5 bases). The CDR3 sequence is 15 residues long. The V gene's germline CDR1 is SGHRS and CDR2 YFSETQ. Trimming took off 0 bases at V and 4 bases at J, with 13 bases between the two ends. For the CDR3, the DNA is TGCGCCAGCAGCTTGGCGGAAGGGGTTAGCACTGAAGCTTTCTTT. Protein: CASSLAEGVSTEAFF. The full variable domain, its missing parts supplied by reference TRBV5-1 and TRBJ1-1, is KAGVTQTPRYLIKTRGQQVTLSCSPISGHRSVSWYQQTPGQGLQFLFEYFSETQRNKGNFPGRFSGRQFSNSRSEMNVSTLELGDSALYLCASSLAEGVSTEAFFGQGTRLTVV.

This clone was seen once. The chain carries TRBV15 and TRBJ1-2; D is unresolved. Germline CDR1 and CDR2: LNHNV and YYDKDF (reference sequence). V was clipped by 1 base and J by 4 bases, with 10 bases between them. This CDR3 region has 14 residues. CDR3 in amino acids: CATSRGIDTYGYTF. DNA of the CDR3: TGTGCCACCAGCAGAGGGATCGACACCTATGGCTACACCTTC.

This sequence joins TRBV5-1 and TRBJ1-2; weak D call: TRBD1 (5 bases). The CDR3 loop spans 15 amino acids. V lost 4 bases and J 4 bases, leaving 17 bases between the germline ends. Germline CDR1 reads SGHRS; CDR2 reads YFSETQ. The CDR3 region has the DNA TGCGCCAGCAGCGACCCGGGAGGGGCACTCTATGGCTACACCTTC. It encodes CASSDPGGALYGYTF.

The chain carries TRBV4-3 and TRBJ1-2; 7 bases fit TRBD1. The ends lost 0 bases at V and 10 bases at J; junction bases unmatched: 8. This CDR3 has 14 amino acids. CDR1 is LGHNA and CDR2 is YSLEER in the germline V gene. The chain's CDR3 is CASSQDKGGQHYTF. CDR3 DNA sequence: TGCGCCAGCAGCCAAGATAAAGGGGGACAGCACTACACCTTC.

The V call is TRBV14, the J call TRBJ2-5; TRBD2 is a possible D gene (5 bases). This CDR3 region has 13 residues. Germline V gene lookup returns CDR1 SGHDN and CDR2 FVKESK. Trimming shortened V by 0 bases and J by 7 bases, and 9 bases separated the two germline ends. The CDR3: CASSQDSRGTQYF. In nucleotides, the CDR3 is TGTGCCAGCAGCCAAGACTCCCGGGGGACCCAGTACTTC.

This clone was counted between two and nine times. The same CDR3 arises from other DNA sequences in this sample as well. This chain links TRBV5-1 with TRBJ1-1; 7 positions agree with TRBD1. The CDR3 is 14 amino acids. Germline V CDR1 and CDR2: SGHRS, YFSETQ. V lost 1 base and J lost 3; bases outside the gene matches: 3. CDR3 protein: CASSLRGRDTEAFF. CDR3 coding DNA: TGCGCCAGCAGCTTGAGGGGGCGAGACACTGAAGCTTTCTTT.

This chain joins TRBV6-5 and TRBJ2-2; 12 bases match TRBD2. This CDR3 is built from 15 residues. CDR1 is MNHEY, CDR2 SVGAGI, per germline. The junction had 5 bases not matched to a gene; V was cut back by 5 bases and J by 7 bases. CDR3 protein: CASSPRLAGDGELFF. DNA of the CDR3: TGTGCCAGCAGTCCTAGACTAGCGGGAGACGGGGAGCTGTTTTTT.

DNA of the CDR3: TGCGCCAGCAGCCAAGTCGGGTCGTTTTCCTACGAGCAGTACTTC. Translating it yields CASSQVGSFSYEQYF. The chain recombines TRBV4-1 with TRBJ2-7; no reliable D call. CDR3 length equals 15 residues. The V end lost 1 base, the J end lost 1 base, and 11 bases lay between the germline ends. Germline CDR1 reads MGHRA; CDR2 reads YSYEKL.

V gene TRBV29-1 combines with J gene TRBJ1-3; a possible D gene is TRBD1 (5 bases). CDR3 length equals 15 residues. Germline CDR1 and CDR2: SQVTM and ANQGSEA. V lost 7 bases, J lost 4 bases, and 20 bases lay in between. This chain's CDR3 is CSASPVQGKGNTIYF. The DNA for the CDR3 is TGCAGCGCCAGTCCGGTCCAGGGAAAGGGAAACACCATATATTTT.

The V gene is TRBV18, the J gene TRBJ1-2; 7 bases agree with TRBD1. V lost 3 bases, J lost 8 bases, and 6 bases stayed unmatched. The CDR3 sequence is 13 residues long. Germline values: CDR1 KGHSH, CDR2 LQKENI. The CDR3 DNA is TGTGCCAGCTCACCCGACAGGGAGGTAGGCTACACCTTC. Its translation: CASSPDREVGYTF.

This sequence joins TRBV12-3 or TRBV12-4 and TRBJ2-5; 7 nucleotides match TRBD1. The J segment lost 3 bases and the V segment lost 5 bases, leaving 0 bases of the junction unmatched. There are 12 residues in the CDR3. CDR3 sequence reads: CASSGTEETQYF. DNA for the CDR3: TGTGCCAGCAGTGGGACAGAAGAGACCCAGTACTTC.

This clone occurred once. The CDR3 DNA reads as TGCGCCAGCAGCCACCCAGGGGATCTCACAGATACGCAGTATTTT. It is translated as CASSHPGDLTDTQYF. This chain links TRBV4-3 with TRBJ2-3; tentatively, D is TRBD1 (6 bases). V dropped 3 bases and J dropped 2 bases, with 12 bases sitting between them. The CDR3 runs 15 residues. Germline V gene lookup returns CDR1 LGHNA and CDR2 YSLEER.

The V and J genes are TRBV19 and TRBJ1-5; a possible D gene is TRBD1 (6 bases). Germline CDR1 reads LNHDA; CDR2 reads SQIVND (reference sequence). This CDR3 is 15 amino acids long. Between the trimmed V and J ends, which lost 5 bases and 5 bases, there was a span of 16 bases. CDR3 sequence (DNA): TGTGCCAGTAGTCTCGCAGGGGTCAACTATCAGCCCCAGCATTTT. Translating it yields CASSLAGVNYQPQHF.

V gene TRBV5-4 combines with J gene TRBJ2-2; no reliable D call. V dropped 0 bases and J dropped 0 bases, with 12 bases sitting between them. The germline CDR1 and CDR2 sequences are SGHNT and YYREEE (reference sequence). The length of the CDR3 is 17 residues. The CDR3 nucleotides are TGTGCCAGCAGCTTGGTATTAGGCGGCACGAACACCGGGGAGCTGTTTTTT. This translates into CASSLVLGGTNTGELFF.

The rearrangement uses TRBV27 and TRBJ2-1; 10 positions agree with TRBD1. CDR1 MNHEY and CDR2 SMNVEV come from the germline V gene (reference sequence). V shed 3 bases, J shed 7 bases, and the junction held 6 bases outside the gene matches. This CDR3 is built from 15 residues. The CDR3 reads CASSFVGQGRNEQFF. CDR3 DNA sequence: TGTGCCAGCAGTTTTGTGGGACAGGGGCGAAATGAGCAGTTCTTC.

The chain uses TRBV14 and TRBJ2-5; 7 bases are a match to TRBD2. Germline-derived CDR1 and CDR2 are SGHDN and FVKESK. J gave up 3 bases and V 4 bases, and 5 bases lay outside the gene matches. This CDR3 comprises 14 residues. The CDR3 is CASSLGRSEETQYF. DNA for the CDR3: TGTGCCAGCAGCCTCGGGAGGAGCGAAGAGACCCAGTACTTC.

This chain links TRBV7-9 with TRBJ1-4; D remains unclear. The germline V and J ends were trimmed by 1 base and 6 bases, with 18 bases remaining between them. CDR1 is SEHNR and CDR2 is FQNEAQ in the germline V gene (reference sequence). The CDR3 sequence is 17 residues long. The CDR3 region is CASSLGPAAGTYEKLFF. CDR3 DNA: TGTGCCAGCAGCTTAGGTCCAGCGGCAGGTACTTATGAAAAACTGTTTTTT.